A selection of T cell receptor beta chains follows, all from one sample in a study of blood T cell repertoires in COVID-19. Here immunoSEQ multiplex PCR was the method, and the copy in TCRdb shows in-frame clones only, minus some. The table records some 240,000 clones, around 87% of them present only once. Sequenced input: peripheral blood. The receptors were gathered from a man in his 60s who had recovered from COVID-19. Both conserved end residues are part of each CDR3. D genes are given only for firm matches. Clone size, where shown, is once, few, many, or a class for clones that have expanded.

>TRBV9|.|TRBJ1-1|.
TGTGCCAGCAGCGTAGACGGCAGGGCGGCTGAAGCTTTCTTT
CASSVDGRAAEAFF
>TRBV5-1|.|TRBJ1-1|.
TGCGCCAGCAGCCGGACGGGAAGCCAGAACACTGAAGCTTTCTTT
CASSRTGSQNTEAFF
>TRBV3-1/TRBV3-2|.|TRBJ1-3|.
TGTGCCAGCAGCCATCGGAGGGTCACCGGAAACACCATATATTTT
CASSHRRVTGNTIYF
>TRBV6-6|.|TRBJ1-5|.
TGTGCCAGCAGTTACTCGGAGCGCAATCAGCCCCAGCATTTT
CASSYSERNQPQHF
>TRBV12-3/TRBV12-4|.|TRBJ1-6|.
TGTGCCAGCAGCCCTCCCGGCGGGGTTCCCCTCCACTTT
CASSPPGGVPLHF
>TRBV5-8|.|TRBJ1-5|.
TGTGCCAGCACCGAACAGGGCTACTCGTATCAGCCCCAGCATTTT
CASTEQGYSYQPQHF
>TRBV19|few|TRBJ2-5|TRBD2
TGTGCCAGTAGTACGACACTAGCGGGGAGCCTCCAAGAGACCCAGTACTTC
CASSTTLAGSLQETQYF
>TRBV7-9|.|TRBJ1-2|.
TGTGCCAGCAGCATATCACAGCTTGTATATGGCTACACCTTC
CASSISQLVYGYTF
>TRBV5-1|.|TRBJ1-5|.
TGCGCCAGCAGCTTTCCCAGGGGTAGTGGCAATCAGCCCCAGCATTTT
CASSFPRGSGNQPQHF
>TRBV2|.|TRBJ1-5|.
TGTGCCAGCAGTGGACAGCCGAAAGTCAATCAGCCCCAGCATTTT
CASSGQPKVNQPQHF
>TRBV19|.|TRBJ2-1|TRBD2
TGTGCCAGTAGTACCTATCTAGCGGGGCCTAACAATGAGCAGTTCTTC
CASSTYLAGPNNEQFF
>TRBV6-2/TRBV6-3|.|TRBJ1-1|TRBD1
TGTGCCAGCAGTCGGGGGACAGGGTTTTCGGTGGCTTTCTTT
CASSRGTGFSVAFF
>TRBV7-2|.|TRBJ1-5|.
TGTGCCAGCAGCTTACAGGGGTCCCTGGGACAGCCCCAGCATTTT
CASSLQGSLGQPQHF
>TRBV6-4|once|TRBJ1-5|.
TGTGCCAGCTCCAGGGAGGGGGGTAGTCAGCCCCAGCATTTT
CASSREGGSQPQHF
>TRBV6-5|.|TRBJ1-6|.
TGTGCCAGCAGTTACCTCCTCGCCAACAGTTCACCCCTCCACTTT
CASSYLLANSSPLHF
>TRBV3-1/TRBV3-2|.|TRBJ2-1|.
TGTGCCAGCAGCCAAGGGGCCAGCTCCTACAATGAGCAGTTCTTC
CASSQGASSYNEQFF
>TRBV27|.|TRBJ1-2|.
TGTGCCAGCAGTTTATCGGCAGACTCCTATGGCTACACCTTC
CASSLSADSYGYTF
>TRBV5-1|.|TRBJ2-2|TRBD1
TGCGCCAGCAGCCCCCAGGGGGAAGTTGGCACCGGGGAGCTGTTTTTT
CASSPQGEVGTGELFF
>TRBV6-5|.|TRBJ2-6|TRBD1
TGTGCCAGCACCCTGACAGGGAGTGGGGCCAACGTCCTGACTTTC
CASTLTGSGANVLTF
>TRBV5-1|.|TRBJ2-1|TRBD2
TGCGCCAGCAGCACCGGGACTAGCGGAGGGAATGAGCAGTTCTTC
CASSTGTSGGNEQFF
>TRBV3-1/TRBV3-2|.|TRBJ1-6|.
TGTGCCAGCAGCCAAGTCGGGGTCCTCCCCCTCCACTTT
CASSQVGVLPLHF
>TRBV5-4|once|TRBJ1-1|.
TGTGCCAGCAGCTGGGGACTGGCAGAGTACACTGAAGCTTTCTTT
CASSWGLAEYTEAFF
>TRBV24-1|.|TRBJ1-1|.
TGTGCCACAAAAAGTTCAGGGGCCATGAACACTGAAGCTTTCTTT
CATKSSGAMNTEAFF
>TRBV6-5|.|TRBJ1-1|.
TGTGCCAGCACCGGGAGGGCGAACACTGAAGCTTTCTTT
CASTGRANTEAFF
>TRBV5-1|few|TRBJ1-4|TRBD1
TGCGCCAGCAGCTTGAGTCAGGGACAGACATCTAATGAAAAACTGTTTTTT
CASSLSQGQTSNEKLFF
>TRBV6-5|.|TRBJ1-1|.
TGTGCCAGCAGTCGAGGAGAGAGCACTGAAGCTTTCTTT
CASSRGESTEAFF
>TRBV10-1|.|TRBJ2-3|.
TGCGCCAGCAGTGAGAGGAGCGGCGACCCAGATACGCAGTATTTT
CASSERSGDPDTQYF
>TRBV5-1|.|TRBJ2-4|TRBD1
TGCGCCAGCAGCTTGGGGGGACAGGACAAAAACATTCAGTACTTC
CASSLGGQDKNIQYF
>TRBV4-2|.|TRBJ2-4|TRBD2
TGTGCCAGCAGCCAGATACTAGCGGGGGGCCGCAACATTCAGTACTTC
CASSQILAGGRNIQYF
>TRBV12-2|.|TRBJ2-6|.
TGTGCAAGTCGTTGGAGGGACCCCCCCTGTGGCGTCCTGACTTTC
CASRWRDPPCGVLTF
>TRBV5-1|once|TRBJ2-3|.
TGCGCCAGCAGGGCATTGATCACAGATACGCAGTATTTT
CASRALITDTQYF
>TRBV6-5|once|TRBJ2-3|.
TGTGCCAGCAGCCTACTCCAGGGGTCAGATACGCAGTATTTT
CASSLLQGSDTQYF
>TRBV5-4|.|TRBJ2-6|.
TGTGCCAGCAGCTTACAGGGATTCGGGGCCAACGTCCTGACTTTC
CASSLQGFGANVLTF
>TRBV3-1/TRBV3-2|.|TRBJ2-5|TRBD2
TGTGCCAGCAGCCCACACCGGAGGGACTATAGCAAGACCCAGTACTTC
CASSPHRRDYSKTQYF
>TRBV5-1|.|TRBJ2-5|.
TGCGCCAGCAGCTTTCGTTCGGGGGAGACCCAGTACTTC
CASSFRSGETQYF
>TRBV25-1|.|TRBJ2-3|.
TGTGCCAGCAGTGAATTCGTGGCGGCGCGGGCGGATACGCAGTATTTT
CASSEFVAARADTQYF
>TRBV29-1|.|TRBJ1-4|.
TGCAGCGTCCCCCTTGGGGGGAATGAAAAACTGTTTTTT
CSVPLGGNEKLFF
>TRBV7-8|few|TRBJ1-5|.
TGTGCCAGCAGCTTAGGCGTGGCGGGGATCAATCAGCCCCAGCATTTT
CASSLGVAGINQPQHF
>TRBV5-6|.|TRBJ1-1|.
TGTGCCAGCAGCCTCGTGGGCAGGTTTCAAGAAGCTTTCTTT
CASSLVGRFQEAFF
>TRBV20-1|.|TRBJ2-3|TRBD2
TGCAGTGCTAGTTCCCCCGGGCTAGCGGGGAGCACAGATACGCAGTATTTT
CSASSPGLAGSTDTQYF
>TRBV19|.|TRBJ1-5|.
TGTGCCAGTAGTTCAGGGATTTTGTATGGTAATCAGCCCCAGCATTTT
CASSSGILYGNQPQHF
>TRBV6-6|once|TRBJ2-1|TRBD1
TGTGCCAGCAACCAGGACAGGAGCTACAATGAGCAGTTCTTC
CASNQDRSYNEQFF